Below are 18 T cell receptor beta chains sequenced from a single sample in a study of beta chain features in type 1 diabetes. Expressed TCRB transcripts were sequenced, since all the RNA that had been isolated was reverse transcribed. Sequencing was performed with immunoSEQ multiplex PCR; in TCRdb, only in-frame clones are kept and a portion is missing. The sample carries some 900,000 clones, about 17% recorded once. Sequences were obtained from naive CD4+ T cells from blood. All receptors derive from a woman aged 18-30 years in good health.

This clone occurred a few times. The V gene is TRBV2, the J gene TRBJ2-5, with D possibly being TRBD1 or TRBD2 (5 bases each). Deletions cut 4 bases from V and 5 bases from J, with 11 bases between. The CDR3 loop spans 13 amino acids. CDR1 and CDR2 from the germline V gene are SNHLY and FYNNEI. DNA of the CDR3: TGTGCCAGCAGTGTCGGAGAGGGGGAGACCCAGTACTTC. Its translation: CASSVGEGETQYF. The full variable domain, in which reference TRBV2 and TRBJ2-5 provide the parts outside the CDR3, is EPEVTQTPSHQVTQMGQEVILRCVPISNHLYFYWYRQILGQKVEFLVSFYNNEISEKSEIFDDQFSVERPDGSNFTLKIRSTKLEDSAMYFCASSVGEGETQYFGPGTRLLVL.

The chain links TRBV5-1 to TRBJ2-7; 11 nucleotides line up with TRBD2. Trimming removed 0 bases from V and 12 bases from J; junction bases left unmatched: 14. This CDR3 is built from 16 residues. CDR1 and CDR2 (germline): SGHRS, YFSETQ. The CDR3 loop is CASSLESSGRHDSRYF. CDR3 nucleotide sequence: TGCGCCAGCAGCTTGGAGTCTAGCGGGAGGCATGATTCGCGGTACTTC. The full variable domain, its missing parts supplied by reference TRBV5-1 and TRBJ2-7, is KAGVTQTPRYLIKTRGQQVTLSCSPISGHRSVSWYQQTPGQGLQFLFEYFSETQRNKGNFPGRFSGRQFSNSRSEMNVSTLELGDSALYLCASSLESSGRHDSRYFGPGTRLTVT.

The chain joins TRBV5-4 to TRBJ2-7, with 11 bases aligning to TRBD2. CDR1 is SGHNT, CDR2 YYREEE, per germline (reference sequence). Unmatched junction bases numbered 10, after V lost 3 bases and J lost 5 bases. The CDR3 runs to 16 residues. The CDR3: CASSSSPGLAAHEQYF. In nucleotides, the CDR3 is TGTGCCAGCAGCTCGTCGCCGGGACTAGCGGCCCACGAGCAGTACTTC.

This clone was seen more than once but under ten times. This sequence joins TRBV4-3 and TRBJ2-1, with TRBD2 matching over 10 bases. Germline assignment: CDR1 LGHNA and CDR2 YSLEER. V was pared by 1 base and J by 8 bases, with 11 bases of the junction left unmatched. The CDR3 has 17 residues. The CDR3 spells CASSQGLWLAGVDEQFF. In nucleotides, the CDR3 is TGCGCCAGCAGCCAAGGTCTTTGGCTAGCGGGGGTCGATGAGCAGTTCTTC.

This clone was observed a few times. Here the CDR3 reads CASRYTPGQVEAFF. The CDR3 bases are TGCGCCAGCAGATATACTCCGGGACAGGTTGAGGCTTTCTTT. The chain links TRBV5-1 to TRBJ1-1, with 8 bases lining up with TRBD1. Trimming at V came to 5 bases and at J to 11 bases, leaving 14 bases not matched to a gene. Germline CDR1 is SGHRS and CDR2 is YFSETQ. There are 14 residues in the CDR3. Full variable domain (outside the CDR3, taken from reference TRBV5-1 and TRBJ1-1): KAGVTQTPRYLIKTRGQQVTLSCSPISGHRSVSWYQQTPGQGLQFLFEYFSETQRNKGNFPGRFSGRQFSNSRSEMNVSTLELGDSALYLCASRYTPGQVEAFFGQGTRLTVV.

The table lists this clone with a few counts. The chain has TRBV7-2 and TRBJ2-7; possible D gene TRBD2, 5 bases. The V and J ends lost 3 bases and 7 bases respectively, with 16 bases between them. The germline gives CDR1 SGHTA, CDR2 FQGNSA. The CDR3 length is 14 residues. The CDR3 spells CASSLAGLAREQYF. The CDR3 nucleotides are TGTGCCAGCAGCTTGGCCGGCCTAGCCAGGGAGCAGTACTTC. The whole variable domain, filled in from reference TRBV7-2 and TRBJ2-7, reads GAGVSQSPSNKVTEKGKDVELRCDPISGHTALYWYRQSLGQGLEFLIYFQGNSAPDKSGLPSDRFSAERTGGSVSTLTIQRTQQEDSAVYLCASSLAGLAREQYFGPGTRLTVT.

In DNA, the CDR3 is TGTGCCATCAAAAAGACAGTAAGCTACACTGAAGCTTTCTTT. Its translation: CAIKKTVSYTEAFF. The rearrangement uses TRBV10-3 and TRBJ1-1; D is possibly TRBD1 (5 bases). V lost 7 bases and J 3 bases, leaving 15 bases between the germline ends. Germline loops: CDR1 ENHRY, CDR2 SYGVKD. The CDR3 runs 14 residues.

This chain uses TRBV5-1 with TRBJ1-2; unclear D gene. Germline assignment: CDR1 SGHRS and CDR2 YFSETQ. Deletions cut 7 bases from V and 5 bases from J, with 9 bases between. The CDR3 has 11 amino acids. CDR3 sequence (DNA): TGCGCCAGCTCCCAAGGGTATGGCTACACCTTC. This gives the protein CASSQGYGYTF.

The V gene is TRBV19, the J gene TRBJ2-5; D remains ambiguous. Trimming left V 4 bases short and J 1 base short, with 7 bases between. Per germline, CDR1 LNHDA and CDR2 SQIVND (reference sequence). The CDR3 length is 13 residues. CDR3 residues: CASSRAFQETQYF. In nucleotides, the CDR3 is TGTGCCAGTAGTAGGGCGTTCCAAGAGACCCAGTACTTC.

This clone was seen more than once but under ten times. Other nucleotide sequences in the sample specify the same CDR3. The V call is TRBV29-1, the J call TRBJ2-3; 14 bases agree with TRBD2. The CDR3 loop spans 14 amino acids. Germline lookup yields CDR1 SQVTM and CDR2 ANQGSEA. Losses at the gene ends were 7 bases for V and 2 bases for J; bases not matched to a gene: 2. Here the CDR3 reads CSGGLAGVTDTQYF. The CDR3 DNA reads TGCAGCGGGGGACTAGCGGGAGTCACAGATACGCAGTATTTT.

This clone was observed a handful of times. The genes are TRBV7-2 and TRBJ2-3, with unresolved D. The germline V gene has CDR1 SGHTA and CDR2 FQGNSA. Between the trimmed V and J ends, which lost 3 bases and 7 bases, there was a span of 17 bases. The CDR3 is 15 amino acids. CDR3 amino acids: CASSFRTKNPNTQYF. CDR3 DNA: TGTGCCAGCAGCTTCAGAACAAAGAACCCTAATACGCAGTATTTT.

This clone was observed a handful of times. The chain recombines TRBV2 with TRBJ2-1; D is uncertain. Germline values: CDR1 SNHLY, CDR2 FYNNEI. This CDR3 is 13 amino acids long. V was pared by 8 bases and J by 4 bases, with 12 bases between. The CDR3: CASVETVYNEQFF. DNA for the CDR3: TGTGCCAGCGTGGAGACGGTTTACAATGAGCAGTTCTTC.

This clone was picked up a small number of times. The chain has TRBV2 and TRBJ2-1, with 7 bases aligning to TRBD1. CDR3 length: 13 amino acids. Per germline, CDR1 SNHLY and CDR2 FYNNEI. V trimming: 3 bases; J trimming: 12 bases; junction bases outside the gene matches: 8. The CDR3 here is CASSDSLGTVQFF. The CDR3 coding sequence is TGTGCCAGCAGTGATTCATTAGGGACAGTGCAGTTCTTC. Full variable domain (outside the CDR3, taken from reference TRBV2 and TRBJ2-1): EPEVTQTPSHQVTQMGQEVILRCVPISNHLYFYWYRQILGQKVEFLVSFYNNEISEKSEIFDDQFSVERPDGSNFTLKIRSTKLEDSAMYFCASSDSLGTVQFFGPGTRLTVL.

This clone was seen a single time. The chain couples TRBV7-2 to TRBJ1-2; D uncertain. The CDR3 covers 12 residues. The V end lost 1 base, the J end lost 13 bases, and 13 bases lay between the germline ends. Germline V CDR1 and CDR2: SGHTA, FQGNSA. The CDR3 here is CASSLVFGVVTF. The CDR3 DNA reads as TGTGCCAGCAGCTTAGTTTTTGGGGTCGTCACCTTC.

This clone has a handful of counts. CDR3 sequence: CAIFTGNNYGYTF. CDR3 in DNA: TGTGCCATCTTTACAGGGAACAACTATGGCTACACCTTC. The chain couples TRBV10-3 to TRBJ1-2; possible D gene TRBD1, 6 bases. V was trimmed by 8 bases and J by 2 bases, leaving 12 bases between them. CDR1 and CDR2 (germline): ENHRY, SYGVKD. This CDR3 has 13 amino acids.

The V call is TRBV27, the J call TRBJ2-1; D call uncertain. Germline V gene data show CDR1 as MNHEY and CDR2 as SMNVEV (reference sequence). The CDR3 has 15 residues. Between the trimmed V and J ends, which lost 0 bases and 3 bases, there was a span of 9 bases. The CDR3 spells CASSLSANLYNEQFF. The DNA of the CDR3 is TGTGCCAGCAGTTTATCAGCAAACCTCTACAATGAGCAGTTCTTC.

This clone has more than one count but fewer than ten. The chain employs TRBV20-1 and TRBJ2-1, with D hard to call. The CDR3 totals 11 residues. Trimming cost V 8 bases and J 4 bases, with 9 bases left between them. Germline-derived CDR1 and CDR2 are DFQATT and SNEGSKA (reference sequence). CDR3 protein: CSWLAYNEQFF. The CDR3 DNA reads TGCAGTTGGCTGGCTTACAATGAGCAGTTCTTC.

Comment on this clone: Other DNA sequences in this specimen translate into the identical CDR3. This chain uses TRBV7-2 with TRBJ2-7; D remains ambiguous. Trimming took off 0 bases at V and 7 bases at J, with 4 bases between the two ends. CDR3 length equals 11 residues. From germline, CDR1 is SGHTA and CDR2 FQGNSA. DNA for the CDR3: TGTGCCAGCAGCTTAGCGGGGGAGCAGTACTTC. Residues: CASSLAGEQYF.